This passage covers 30 T cell receptor beta chains from one sample sequenced in a study of PD-1 blockade in classical Hodgkin lymphoma. The patients all showed relapse after autologous stem cell transplantation, while their brentuximab vedotin exposure varied. Measured with immunoSEQ multiplex PCR; TCRdb has only the in-frame clones, and not every one. This sample has 43,000 or so clones; roughly 90% occur once, and the top ten carry roughly a tenth. Sample: peripheral blood mononuclear cells (PBMCs), taken at baseline. These receptors were obtained from a human donor with classical Hodgkin lymphoma.

V usage is TRBV7-9 and J usage is TRBJ2-7; TRBD1 might be the D (5 bases). The germline CDR1 and CDR2 sequences are SEHNR and FQNEAQ (reference sequence). Trimming removed 1 base at V and 2 bases at J, with 15 bases between. The CDR3 is 16 residues long. The DNA of the CDR3 is TGTGCCAGCAGCTTAGGGCCCAGGACACCTACCTACGAGCAGTACTTC. As protein: CASSLGPRTPTYEQYF.

A remark on this clone: An end of the junction differs from the germline gene, which may be a read error. The V and J genes are TRBV7-9 and TRBJ2-7; 10 bases agree with TRBD1. The germline V gene encodes CDR1 SEHNR and CDR2 FQNEAQ (reference sequence). CDR3 size: 17 residues. Written as DNA, the CDR3 is TGTGCCGGCAGCTCTGACAGGGGGCGCGTTTTTGACTACGAGCAGTACTTC. Protein product: CAGSSDRGRVFDYEQYF.

The chain is built from TRBV4-2 and TRBJ1-4; D is unresolved. The germline V gene has CDR1 LGHNA and CDR2 YNFKEQ. CDR3 length equals 15 residues. Trimming removed 1 base at V and 8 bases at J, with 14 bases between. CDR3 coding DNA: TGTGCCAGCAGCCAAGTTACGGGTACGGGGGAAAAACTGTTTTTT. Protein product: CASSQVTGTGEKLFF.

This clone qualifies as medium-sized. The rearrangement uses TRBV2 and TRBJ2-3; D remains ambiguous. The germline CDR1 and CDR2 sequences are SNHLY and FYNNEI. Trimming removed 7 bases from V and 6 bases from J, with 14 bases in between. The CDR3 sequence is 13 residues long. The CDR3 protein is CASTSGLGDTQYF. In DNA form, the CDR3 reads TGTGCCAGCACCTCAGGCCTGGGGGATACGCAGTATTTT.

The chain links TRBV5-5 to TRBJ1-4, with 9 bases that match TRBD1. Germline lookup yields CDR1 SGHKS and CDR2 YYEKEE (reference sequence). The CDR3 consists of 15 residues. After removal of 5 bases from V and 8 bases from J, the junction contained 10 bases not matched to a gene. The CDR3 sequence is CASSIPGQGQEKLFF. CDR3 DNA: TGTGCCAGCAGTATTCCGGGACAGGGACAAGAAAAACTGTTTTTT. The full variable domain, in which reference TRBV5-5 and TRBJ1-4 provide the parts outside the CDR3, is DAGVTQSPTHLIKTRGQQVTLRCSPISGHKSVSWYQQVLGQGPQFIFQYYEKEERGRGNFPDRFSARQFPNYSSELNVNALLLGDSALYLCASSIPGQGQEKLFFGSGTQLSVL.

The V and J genes are TRBV6-1 and TRBJ2-1; 8 bases agree with TRBD1. Germline CDR1 and CDR2: MNHNS and SASEGT. Trimming removed 7 bases from V and 1 base from J; junction bases left unmatched: 3. The CDR3 sequence is 14 residues long. The CDR3 is CASIWTGSYNEQFF. DNA of the CDR3: TGTGCCAGCATCTGGACAGGGTCCTACAATGAGCAGTTCTTC.

The chain joins TRBV6-1 to TRBJ2-6, with a weak D call TRBD1 (5 bases). Trimming shortened V by 2 bases and J by 4 bases, and 6 bases separated the two germline ends. Germline V gives CDR1 MNHNS, CDR2 SASEGT. CDR3 length: 14 amino acids. In DNA, the CDR3 is TGTGCCAGCAGTGAACAGGGCGGGGCCAACGTCCTGACTTTC. As protein: CASSEQGGANVLTF.

J is TRBJ2-3 and V is TRBV7-8; 9 bases are shared with TRBD2. CDR1 and CDR2 (germline): SGHVS, FQNEAQ. After removal of 1 base from V and 2 bases from J, the junction contained 13 bases not matched to a gene. The CDR3 is made up of 19 amino acids. The CDR3 nucleotides are TGTGCCAGCAGCTTAGAAATACTAGCGGGCGGGGGTTCCACAGATACGCAGTATTTT. Translated, it gives CASSLEILAGGGSTDTQYF.

V is TRBV7-6 and J is TRBJ2-2; tentative D call: TRBD1 (5 bases). Looked up from germline, CDR1 is SGHVS and CDR2 is FNYEAQ. Trimming took 2 bases from V and 5 from J, leaving 9 bases between them. The CDR3 contains 14 residues. The CDR3 DNA reads TGTGCCAGCAGCTTACTGCAGGGTACCGGGGAGCTGTTTTTT. Translating gives CASSLLQGTGELFF.

This chain uses TRBV5-1 with TRBJ2-7; 9 bases match TRBD2. The germline gives CDR1 SGHRS, CDR2 YFSETQ. Trimming removed 2 bases from V and 6 bases from J; junction bases left unmatched: 3. The CDR3 is 13 amino acids. In nucleotides, the CDR3 is TGCGCCAGCAGCTTTAGCGGGAGTGGCGAGCAGTACTTC. Protein product: CASSFSGSGEQYF.

The chain combines TRBV18 with TRBJ2-2, with 8 positions matching TRBD1. The CDR3 is 16 residues long. Losses at the gene ends were 4 bases for V and 2 bases for J; bases not matched to a gene: 6. Per the germline V gene, CDR1 is KGHSH and CDR2 is LQKENI. CDR3 protein: CASSLGQGDNTGELFF. The CDR3 DNA sequence: TGTGCCAGCTCACTCGGACAGGGCGACAACACCGGGGAGCTGTTTTTT.

The V and J genes are TRBV19 and TRBJ1-5; the D gene is possibly TRBD1 (5 bases). The CDR3 is 15 amino acids. V was pared by 1 base and J by 7 bases, with 14 bases between. Germline assignment: CDR1 LNHDA and CDR2 SQIVND (reference sequence). CDR3 sequence reads: CASSIVGGGGQPQHF. CDR3 in DNA: TGTGCCAGTAGTATAGTTGGGGGTGGTGGACAGCCCCAGCATTTT. Using reference TRBV19 and TRBJ1-5 for the parts outside the CDR3, the full variable domain is DGGITQSPKYLFRKEGQNVTLSCEQNLNHDAMYWYRQDPGQGLRLIYYSQIVNDFQKGDIAEGYSVSREKKESFPLTVTSAQKNPTAFYLCASSIVGGGGQPQHFGDGTRLSIL.

The rearrangement links TRBV6-5 to TRBJ2-5; tentative D call: TRBD1 (6 bases). The germline V gene has CDR1 MNHEY and CDR2 SVGAGI. V was pared by 6 bases and J by 0 bases, with 11 bases between. The CDR3 contains 14 residues. The CDR3, as DNA: TGTGCCAGCAGCCGACAGGAGTACCAAGAGACCCAGTACTTC. Translation: CASSRQEYQETQYF.

This rearrangement joins TRBV5-1 to TRBJ1-3, with 7 bases that match TRBD1. The CDR3 totals 15 residues. Germline CDR1 and CDR2: SGHRS and YFSETQ. V lost 5 bases to trimming and J lost 0 bases; unmatched junction nucleotides: 5. CDR3 loop: CASRWGQNSGNTIYF. The CDR3 DNA is TGCGCCAGCAGGTGGGGACAGAACTCTGGAAACACCATATATTTT.

The chain is built from TRBV9 and TRBJ2-1, with D unclear. Trimming took off 2 bases at V and 3 bases at J, with 6 bases between the two ends. The germline gives CDR1 SGDLS, CDR2 YYNGEE. The CDR3 extends over 13 amino acids. In nucleotides, the CDR3 is TGTGCCAGCAGCGTGGACCTCTACAATGAGCAGTTCTTC. Amino acids: CASSVDLYNEQFF.

The chain has TRBV5-4 and TRBJ1-2; D call uncertain. Germline V gives CDR1 SGHNT, CDR2 YYREEE (reference sequence). The CDR3 is made up of 13 amino acids. With 1 base removed from V and 8 bases from J, the gap between germline ends came to 12 bases. In nucleotides, the CDR3 is TGTGCCAGCAGCTTGATATCGGACGTAGGCTACACCTTC. Translated: CASSLISDVGYTF.

The V call is TRBV28, the J call TRBJ2-2, with D maybe TRBD1 (6 bases). V was shortened by 4 bases and J by 5 bases, with 17 bases between the two germline ends. This CDR3 has 16 amino acids. Germline V gene sequence: CDR1 MDHEN, CDR2 SYDVKM. In nucleotides, the CDR3 is TGTGCCAGCAGTTCCTATAAGGACAGCGGAACCGGGGAGCTGTTTTTT. Translation: CASSSYKDSGTGELFF.

The genes are TRBV27 and TRBJ2-7, with TRBD1 identical over 9 bases. Germline values: CDR1 MNHEY, CDR2 SMNVEV (reference sequence). This CDR3 has 15 residues. J lost 9 bases, V lost 4 bases, and 13 bases had no gene match. CDR3 in amino acids: CASSSSRDRVSSQYF. The CDR3 bases are TGTGCCAGCAGTTCTTCCCGGGACAGGGTTTCGTCGCAGTACTTC.

The chain employs TRBV5-1 and TRBJ1-2; D is perhaps TRBD1 (6 bases). Per germline, CDR1 SGHRS and CDR2 YFSETQ. The CDR3 is 20 amino acids. Trimming removed 0 bases from V and 1 base from J, with 25 bases in between. CDR3 sequence: CASSLGVPRDTNPSNYGYTF. The CDR3 DNA reads TGCGCCAGCAGCTTGGGGGTGCCTCGGGACACAAATCCGAGTAACTATGGCTACACCTTC.

This chain uses TRBV9 with TRBJ2-7; D gene unclear. The CDR3 consists of 16 residues. V lost 4 bases, J lost 5 bases, and 22 bases lay in between. Germline assignment: CDR1 SGDLS and CDR2 YYNGEE. The CDR3 DNA reads TGTGCCAGCAGCCCCCGAAAGGGCGCCCCGGCGAACGAGCAGTACTTC. Protein: CASSPRKGAPANEQYF.

V is TRBV5-4 and J is TRBJ2-7, with D uncertain. Trimming removed 4 bases from V and 1 base from J, with 18 bases in between. Germline-derived CDR1 and CDR2 are SGHNT and YYREEE (reference sequence). The CDR3 is 16 amino acids. CDR3 DNA sequence: TGTGCCAGCAGCCTGGCCCCCTGGACGACATCCTACGAGCAGTACTTC. This codes for CASSLAPWTTSYEQYF.

The chain employs TRBV27 and TRBJ1-1, with D hard to call. Germline lookup yields CDR1 MNHEY and CDR2 SMNVEV (reference sequence). Deletions cut 5 bases from V and 6 bases from J, with 13 bases between. The CDR3 sequence is 13 residues long. CDR3 sequence: CASSLWASPEAFF. The CDR3 bases are TGTGCCAGCAGTCTATGGGCAAGTCCTGAAGCTTTCTTT.

The CDR3 nucleotides are TGTGCCAGCAGGGGCAGGGGGGCTGAAGCTTTCTTT. Encoded protein: CASRGRGAEAFF. V usage is TRBV4-2 and J usage is TRBJ1-1; 7 bases match TRBD1. V dropped 6 bases and J dropped 6; count of bases not matched to a gene: 4. CDR3 length: 12 amino acids. Germline CDR1 and CDR2: LGHNA and YNFKEQ.

This chain connects TRBV9 to TRBJ2-3; TRBD1 or TRBD2 may be the D gene (5 bases each). CDR1 and CDR2 (germline): SGDLS, YYNGEE. V was shortened by 4 bases and J by 2 bases, with 11 bases between the two germline ends. The CDR3 sequence is 14 residues long. DNA for the CDR3: TGTGCCAGCAGCCCGGGACCTTCCACAGATACGCAGTATTTT. It codes for CASSPGPSTDTQYF.

CDR3 nucleotides: TGTGCCAGCAGTCCCCTAGCGGATCTCTACAATGAGCAGTTCTTC. Translation: CASSPLADLYNEQFF. The chain employs TRBV6-5 and TRBJ2-1, with 7 bases matching TRBD2. The germline gives CDR1 MNHEY, CDR2 SVGAGI. The CDR3 has 15 residues. Germline trimming cut 5 bases from V and 3 bases from J; bases unmatched to any gene: 7.

As DNA, the CDR3 is TGTGCCAGCAGCCGCGAGGGTGTAAGTGAGCAGTACTTC. Translation: CASSREGVSEQYF. The chain employs TRBV11-2 and TRBJ2-7, with a tentative D call TRBD2 (5 bases). The CDR3 consists of 13 residues. The V gene lost 5 bases and the J gene lost 7 bases, with 15 bases spanning the gap. The germline gives CDR1 SGHAT, CDR2 FQNNGV.

This clone has just one count. The J gene is TRBJ1-4, the V gene TRBV4-3; D may be TRBD1 (6 bases). V was shortened by 1 base and J by 8 bases, with 14 bases between the two germline ends. The germline V gene encodes CDR1 LGHNA and CDR2 YSLEER. The CDR3 is made up of 15 amino acids. The CDR3 bases are TGCGCCAGCAGCCAAGTAACGGGGGCCGGCGAAAAACTGTTTTTT. Translating gives CASSQVTGAGEKLFF.

This chain links TRBV9 with TRBJ2-7; 12 nucleotides match TRBD1. The CDR3 has 15 amino acids. V lost 2 bases to trimming and J lost 4 bases; unmatched junction nucleotides: 4. The germline gives CDR1 SGDLS, CDR2 YYNGEE. This CDR3 is CASSVGTGGVYEQYF. CDR3 DNA: TGTGCCAGCAGCGTTGGGACAGGGGGCGTGTACGAGCAGTACTTC.

This chain uses TRBV19 with TRBJ2-1, with TRBD2 identical over 7 bases. Trimming took 5 bases from V and 6 from J; bases not matched to a gene: 10. Germline V gene data show CDR1 as LNHDA and CDR2 as SQIVND (reference sequence). The CDR3 loop spans 15 amino acids. The CDR3 DNA sequence: TGTGCCAGTAGTCCTAGCGGATCGGCTTTCAATGAGCAGTTCTTC. Translation gives CASSPSGSAFNEQFF.

By sample share, this clone is medium-sized. V and J are TRBV4-2 and TRBJ2-7, with 8 bases lining up with TRBD2. Germline values: CDR1 LGHNA, CDR2 YNFKEQ. The CDR3 runs 16 residues. V lost 1 base to trimming and J lost 1 base; unmatched junction nucleotides: 6. This chain's CDR3 is CASSQGASGLSYEQYF. For the CDR3, the DNA is TGTGCCAGCAGCCAAGGCGCTAGCGGGCTTTCCTACGAGCAGTACTTC.